This TCR beta chain derives from a study of response to subunit inactivated influenza vaccine. Study-wide findings and caveats: Authors suggested each seasonal flu vaccination may recruit only limited numbers of new T cells.

TCRdb ran MiXCR on the RT-PCR reads and lists one entry per CDR3 protein. This sample has around 850,000 distinct CDR3 sequences; 18% occur once, and the top ten carry roughly a tenth. A remark on this clonotype: What it binds is not known.

This CDR3 spans 15 amino acids. Germline CDR1 and CDR2: LGHDT and YNNKEL (reference sequence). With 4 bases clipped from V and 7 bases from J, the junction kept 11 bases outside the gene matches. J is TRBJ1-2 and V is TRBV3-1, with 8 bases identical to TRBD1. The receptor was derived from a man aged 50-60 years who received an inactivated influenza vaccine. This material consisted of PBMCs from blood, taken more than 4 days after vaccination. CDR3 in amino acids: CASSPLTGGRGGYTF. DNA of the CDR3: TGTGCCAGCAGCCCTCTCACAGGGGGGCGAGGTGGCTACACCTTC.